This T cell receptor beta chain was captured in a study of CD8 T cells in cerebrospinal fluid in Alzheimer's disease. The CDR3 runs 14 residues. The V gene's germline CDR1 is SGHVS and CDR2 FNYEAQ. TCRdb reprocessed the 10x single-cell sequencing reads, keeping one entry per CDR3 protein, no DNA. Across more than 1,000 distinct CDR3 sequences, the top ten clones capture about 8.1% of the sample. This clonotype counts as medium-sized (0.01 to 0.1%) by frequency. Material: cerebrospinal fluid. The J gene is TRBJ2-3, the V gene TRBV7-6; TCRdb's D call, TRBD1, is unchecked because there is no DNA. The receptor comes from a human donor in good health. CDR3 region: CASSLSQGADTQYF.